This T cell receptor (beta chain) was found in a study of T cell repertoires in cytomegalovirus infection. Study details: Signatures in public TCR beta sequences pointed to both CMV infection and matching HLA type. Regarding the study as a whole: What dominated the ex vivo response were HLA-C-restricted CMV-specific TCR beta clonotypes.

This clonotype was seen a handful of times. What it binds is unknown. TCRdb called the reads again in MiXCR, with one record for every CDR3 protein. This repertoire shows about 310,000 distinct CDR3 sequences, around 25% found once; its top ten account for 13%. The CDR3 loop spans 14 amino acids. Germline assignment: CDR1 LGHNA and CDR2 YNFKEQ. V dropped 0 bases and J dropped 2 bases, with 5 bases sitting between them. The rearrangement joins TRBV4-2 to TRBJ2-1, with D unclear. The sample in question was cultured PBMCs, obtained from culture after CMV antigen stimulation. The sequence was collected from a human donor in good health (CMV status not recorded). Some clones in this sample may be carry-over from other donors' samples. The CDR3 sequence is CASSQEGPYNEQFF. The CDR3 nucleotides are TGTGCCAGCAGCCAAGAGGGCCCCTACAATGAGCAGTTCTTC.